These 11 T cell receptor beta chains were all obtained from the same sample, sequenced in a study of blood T cell repertoires in COVID-19. TCRdb keeps only in-frame clones here, not all; method: immunoSEQ multiplex PCR. The data hold roughly 180,000 clones, with 70% to 90% observed a single time. Sequencing input: peripheral blood. All receptors derive from a man aged 35 to 55 who had recovered from COVID-19.

The chain employs TRBV5-1 and TRBJ1-3; D might be TRBD1 (5 bases). V lost 5 bases and J 4 bases, leaving 16 bases between the germline ends. Germline V gene data show CDR1 as SGHRS and CDR2 as YFSETQ. CDR3 size: 15 residues. CDR3 amino acids: CASSLSGAIGNTIYF. DNA of the CDR3: TGCGCCAGCAGTCTGAGTGGGGCGATCGGAAACACCATATATTTT.

The chain joins TRBV6-2 or TRBV6-3 to TRBJ2-2; 10 nucleotides align to TRBD1. This CDR3 region has 17 residues. V lost 2 bases to trimming and J lost 6 bases; unmatched junction nucleotides: 9. Germline V gene lookup returns CDR1 MNHEY and CDR2 SVGEGT. The CDR3 DNA reads as TGTGCCAGCAGTTACCCTCGGGACAGGGGATTGGCCGGGGAGCTGTTTTTT. It codes for CASSYPRDRGLAGELFF.

This chain links TRBV4-3 with TRBJ2-5; TRBD1 matches 10 bases. Germline V gene sequence: CDR1 LGHNA, CDR2 YSLEER. The CDR3 has 14 amino acids. The trim removed 4 bases at V and 6 bases at J, leaving 5 bases unmatched. This chain's CDR3 is CASSLDRGAKTQYF. For the CDR3, the DNA is TGCGCCAGCAGCCTGGACAGGGGGGCGAAGACCCAGTACTTC.

The rearrangement uses TRBV5-6 and TRBJ1-5, with D maybe TRBD1 (6 bases). The CDR3 runs to 15 residues. The germline V gene encodes CDR1 SGHDT and CDR2 YYEEEE. Trimming removed 2 bases from V and 2 bases from J, with 11 bases in between. CDR3 in amino acids: CASSLGSGGNQPQHF. CDR3 coding DNA: TGTGCCAGCAGCTTAGGTTCAGGGGGCAATCAGCCCCAGCATTTT. Supplemented by reference TRBV5-6 and TRBJ1-5, the full variable domain reads DAGVTQSPTHLIKTRGQQVTLRCSPKSGHDTVSWYQQALGQGPQFIFQYYEEEERQRGNFPDRFSGHQFPNYSSELNVNALLLGDSALYLCASSLGSGGNQPQHFGDGTRLSIL.

The table lists this clone with a few counts. V is TRBV7-2 and J is TRBJ2-2; TRBD2 aligns across 7 bases. The CDR3 covers 15 residues. V shed 1 base and J 6 bases; nucleotides not matched to a gene: 5. CDR1 and CDR2 (germline): SGHTA, FQGNSA. The DNA for the CDR3 is TGTGCCAGCAGCTTAGAACTAGCGAAAGCCGGGGAGCTGTTTTTT. Translation gives CASSLELAKAGELFF.

CDR3 in amino acids: CASSPRSSPLHF. The DNA for the CDR3 is TGTGCCAGCAGCCCACGGAGTTCACCCCTCCACTTT. The chain joins TRBV3-1 (or the pseudogene TRBV3-2) to TRBJ1-6; D ambiguous. This CDR3 contains 12 residues. Germline CDR1 LGHDT, CDR2 YNNKEL (reference sequence). Trimming shortened V by 4 bases and J by 9 bases, and 7 bases separated the two germline ends.

The chain employs TRBV30 and TRBJ2-3; TRBD2 aligns across 9 bases. The ends lost 2 bases at V and 5 bases at J; junction bases unmatched: 5. The CDR3 contains 14 residues. Germline CDR1 and CDR2: GTSNPN and SVGIG (reference sequence). The CDR3 DNA is TGTGCCTGGAGTTATAGCGGGGGAATAGATACGCAGTATTTT. This codes for CAWSYSGGIDTQYF.

The chain recombines TRBV2 with TRBJ1-5; tentatively, D is TRBD1 (5 bases). V shed 3 bases and J shed 4 bases, with 13 bases lying between them. Germline-derived CDR1 and CDR2 are SNHLY and FYNNEI. The CDR3 is 15 amino acids. CDR3 region: CASSEDQGRNQPQHF. DNA for the CDR3: TGTGCCAGCAGTGAGGATCAGGGAAGGAATCAGCCCCAGCATTTT.

The V gene is TRBV24-1, the J gene TRBJ2-3; 10 bases fit TRBD1. CDR1 and CDR2 from the germline V gene are KGHDR and SFDVKD. The V gene end was trimmed by 4 bases and the J gene end by 6 bases; junction bases not matched to a gene: 6. The CDR3 spans 15 residues. The CDR3: CATSDPGQGFDTQYF. The DNA for the CDR3 is TGTGCCACCAGTGACCCGGGACAGGGGTTCGATACGCAGTATTTT.

The chain couples TRBV28 to TRBJ2-1; 13 nucleotides line up with TRBD2. This CDR3 spans 17 amino acids. Germline V gives CDR1 MDHEN, CDR2 SYDVKM. V shed 3 bases and J 4 bases; nucleotides not matched to a gene: 6. The CDR3 DNA is TGTGCCAGCAGTTTGAGGACTAGCGGGAGCCTTTACAATGAGCAGTTCTTC. Residues: CASSLRTSGSLYNEQFF.

The chain combines TRBV15 with TRBJ1-1, with 7 nucleotides matching TRBD1. Unmatched junction bases numbered 6, after V lost 4 bases and J lost 1 base. The CDR3 is made up of 15 amino acids. Germline V lookup: CDR1 LNHNV, CDR2 YYDKDF (reference sequence). The CDR3 is CATSKIGTANTEAFF. DNA of the CDR3: TGTGCCACCAGCAAGATAGGGACAGCGAACACTGAAGCTTTCTTT.